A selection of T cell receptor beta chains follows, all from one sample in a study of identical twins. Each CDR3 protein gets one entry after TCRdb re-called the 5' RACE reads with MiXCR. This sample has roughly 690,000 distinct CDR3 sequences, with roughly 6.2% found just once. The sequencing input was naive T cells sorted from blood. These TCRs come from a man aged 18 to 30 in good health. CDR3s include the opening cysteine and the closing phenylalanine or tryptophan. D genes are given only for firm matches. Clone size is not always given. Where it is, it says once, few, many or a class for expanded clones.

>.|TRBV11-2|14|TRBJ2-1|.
TGTGCCAGCAGCTTAGTACTAGCCTACAATGAGCAGTTCTTC
CASSLVLAYNEQFF
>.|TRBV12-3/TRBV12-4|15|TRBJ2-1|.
TGTGCCAGCAGGGGTGGAGCGGTCTCCTACAATGAGCAGTTCTTC
CASRGGAVSYNEQFF
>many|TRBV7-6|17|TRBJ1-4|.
TGTGCCAGCAGCTTAGCGCCAGGGGCCACAGCCAGGGAAAAACTGTTTTTT
CASSLAPGATAREKLFF
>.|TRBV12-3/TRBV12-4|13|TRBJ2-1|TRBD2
TGTGCCAGCAGTTTCGGGGGGTTGAATGAGCAGTTCTTC
CASSFGGLNEQFF
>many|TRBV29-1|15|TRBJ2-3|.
TGCAGCGTTGTGATGGCTTTACCTAGCACAGATACGCAGTATTTT
CSVVMALPSTDTQYF
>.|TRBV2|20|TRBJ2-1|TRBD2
TGTGCCAGCAGTGATCGAAGACTAGCGGGAGGGCCTAGCTCCTACAATGAGCAGTTCTTC
CASSDRRLAGGPSSYNEQFF
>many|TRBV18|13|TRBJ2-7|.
TGTGCCAGCTCACGAGGACAGTCCTACGAGCAGTACTTC
CASSRGQSYEQYF
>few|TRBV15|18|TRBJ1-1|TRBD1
TGTGCCACCAGCAGAGCCGCCGGGACAGGGCCTATGAACACTGAAGCTTTCTTT
CATSRAAGTGPMNTEAFF
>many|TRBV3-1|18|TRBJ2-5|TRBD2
TGTGCCAGCAGCCAAGATCCAGGACTAGCGGGTTCGCAAGAGACCCAGTACTTC
CASSQDPGLAGSQETQYF
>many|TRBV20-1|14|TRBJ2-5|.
TGCAGTGCTAGAGTATTGACAGCACAAGAGACCCAGTACTTC
CSARVLTAQETQYF
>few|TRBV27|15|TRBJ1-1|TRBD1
TGTGCCAGCAGTTTATCCGGACAGGGGGACACTGAAGCTTTCTTT
CASSLSGQGDTEAFF
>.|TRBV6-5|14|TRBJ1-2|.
TGTGCCAGCAGTTATACAGGGAGTCTCTATGGCTACACCTTC
CASSYTGSLYGYTF
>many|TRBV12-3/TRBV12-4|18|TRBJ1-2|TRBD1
TGTGCCAGCAGTTCCACCCGGGACAGAAACGAGTTCTTGTATGGCTACACCTTC
CASSSTRDRNEFLYGYTF
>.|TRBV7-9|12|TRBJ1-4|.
TGTGCCAGCAGCTCCTCTTACGCAAAACTGTTTTTT
CASSSSYAKLFF
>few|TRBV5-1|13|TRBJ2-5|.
TGCGCCAGCAGCCCTCGGACTGTGGAGACCCAGTACTTC
CASSPRTVETQYF
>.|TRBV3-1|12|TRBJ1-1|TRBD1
TGTGCCAGCAGCCAAGGCACAGGGGGAGCTTTCTTT
CASSQGTGGAFF